The 13 T cell receptor beta chains below come from one sample, sequenced in a study of cytomegalovirus exposure and HLA in healthy donors. In the PCR, 60 Vbeta and 13 Jbeta primers were used. Profiling relied on immunoSEQ multiplex PCR, and the TCRdb table lists in-frame clones only, not all of them. The table lists about 230,000 clones, approximately 90% of them singletons. The source material was PBMCs. The origin of the receptors is a woman under 30 in good health and CMV-seronegative.

This clone was detected once. CDR3 coding DNA: TGCGCCAGCAGCTGGACTCTCAATGAGCAGTTCTTC. It encodes CASSWTLNEQFF. The V call is TRBV4-1, the J call TRBJ2-1, with D tentatively TRBD2 (5 bases). The germline CDR1 and CDR2 sequences are MGHRA and YSYEKL. V lost 5 bases, J lost 6 bases, and 8 bases lay in between. This CDR3 region has 12 residues.

The rearrangement links TRBV5-1 to TRBJ1-6; 7 nucleotides agree with TRBD1. CDR3 length: 15 amino acids. Trimming cost V 4 bases and J 8 bases; bases outside gene matches: 9. Per the germline V gene, CDR1 is SGHRS and CDR2 is YFSETQ. CDR3 in amino acids: CASSGTAATDSPLHF. CDR3 nucleotide sequence: TGCGCCAGCAGCGGGACAGCCGCTACTGATTCACCCCTCCACTTT.

The chain joins TRBV5-4 to TRBJ2-3; 14 nucleotides match TRBD2. The V gene's germline CDR1 is SGHNT and CDR2 YYREEE (reference sequence). The length of the CDR3 is 16 residues. Unmatched junction bases numbered 3, after V lost 4 bases and J lost 2 bases. CDR3 nucleotides: TGTGCCAGCAGCAGGGGACTAGCGGGAGCCACAGATACGCAGTATTTT. Protein: CASSRGLAGATDTQYF.

The chain links TRBV10-1 to TRBJ2-7, with 8 bases fitting TRBD2. In germline, CDR1 is WNHNN, CDR2 SYGVQD (reference sequence). This CDR3 spans 17 amino acids. V dropped 6 bases and J dropped 2; count of bases not matched to a gene: 15. CDR3 nucleotides: TGCGCCAGCAGCCGGGGCCCTACGGGACTAGTCCCCTACGAGCAGTACTTC. Amino acid sequence: CASSRGPTGLVPYEQYF.

The rearrangement links TRBV4-3 to TRBJ2-7; D might be TRBD2 (6 bases). The germline gives CDR1 LGHNA, CDR2 YSLEER. With 3 bases removed from V and 3 bases from J, the gap between germline ends came to 15 bases. This CDR3 is built from 15 residues. Here the CDR3 DNA reads TGCGCCAGCAGCCATGACGCCTCAGCGGGCTACGAGCAGTACTTC. Amino acids: CASSHDASAGYEQYF.

The rearrangement joins TRBV27 to TRBJ2-2, with D possibly TRBD2 on 6 matching bases. The CDR3 loop spans 14 amino acids. V dropped 6 bases and J dropped 6 bases, with 14 bases sitting between them. CDR1 MNHEY and CDR2 SMNVEV come from the germline V gene (reference sequence). CDR3 loop: CASRGGRFAGELFF. The CDR3 region has the DNA TGTGCCAGCAGGGGGGGTCGGTTTGCCGGGGAGCTGTTTTTT.

V gene TRBV19 combines with J gene TRBJ2-3, with TRBD1 identical over 9 bases. The CDR3 extends over 14 amino acids. V was clipped by 3 bases and J by 4 bases; unmatched bases: 2. Germline CDR1 LNHDA, CDR2 SQIVND (reference sequence). The CDR3 coding sequence is TGTGCCAGTAGTATCGGACAGGGGCCAGATACGCAGTATTTT. It encodes CASSIGQGPDTQYF.

This clone was seen a few times. The chain has TRBV30 and TRBJ2-4, with 7 bases that match TRBD1. Germline V gene sequence: CDR1 GTSNPN, CDR2 SVGIG (reference sequence). V dropped 0 bases and J dropped 6; count of bases not matched to a gene: 2. This CDR3 has 13 amino acids. The chain's CDR3 is CAWSVSGGNIQYF. The DNA of the CDR3 is TGTGCCTGGAGTGTCTCAGGGGGAAACATTCAGTACTTC. Combining the CDR3 with reference TRBV30 and TRBJ2-4 gives the whole variable domain SQTIHQWPATLVQPVGSPLSLECTVEGTSNPNLYWYRQAAGRGLQLLFYSVGIGQISSEVPQNLSASRPQDRQFILSSKKLLLSDSGFYLCAWSVSGGNIQYFGAGTRLSVL.

J is TRBJ1-2 and V is TRBV4-2; D is uncertain. This CDR3 contains 17 residues. Looked up from germline, CDR1 is LGHNA and CDR2 is YNFKEQ. V was trimmed by 0 bases and J by 5 bases, leaving 19 bases between them. The DNA for the CDR3 is TGTGCCAGCAGCCAAGAAGCGAACCCGCGTTTAGAGTATGGCTACACCTTC. Translating gives CASSQEANPRLEYGYTF.

The chain combines TRBV9 with TRBJ1-2; TRBD1 aligns across 7 bases. CDR1 is SGDLS, CDR2 YYNGEE, per germline. After removal of 3 bases from V and 4 bases from J, the junction contained 9 bases not matched to a gene. The CDR3 totals 15 residues. The CDR3 DNA sequence: TGTGCCAGCAGCGCCTTGGGACAGCCTCTCTATGGCTACACCTTC. Translating gives CASSALGQPLYGYTF.

V and J are TRBV30 and TRBJ1-5; weak D call: TRBD1 (6 bases). Trimming left V 3 bases short and J 1 base short, with 7 bases between. In germline, CDR1 is GTSNPN, CDR2 SVGIG (reference sequence). There are 13 residues in the CDR3. CDR3 DNA: TGTGCCTGGAGGGGACAAAGCAATCAGCCCCAGCATTTT. Encoded protein: CAWRGQSNQPQHF.

V is TRBV4-2 and J is TRBJ1-3, with 9 bases matching TRBD1. This CDR3 comprises 16 residues. Germline V gives CDR1 LGHNA, CDR2 YNFKEQ. With 0 bases clipped from V and 3 bases from J, the junction kept 3 bases outside the gene matches. This CDR3 reads CASSQEAGQGGNTIYF. The CDR3 DNA follows: TGTGCCAGCAGCCAAGAGGCGGGACAGGGTGGAAACACCATATATTTT.

Only one count was recorded for this clone. The V call is TRBV6-5, the J call TRBJ1-2, with TRBD1 identical over 9 bases. Trimming cost V 2 bases and J 7 bases; bases outside gene matches: 5. Germline assignment: CDR1 MNHEY and CDR2 SVGAGI. This CDR3 is 14 amino acids long. CDR3 region: CASSYTQGARGYTF. The CDR3 coding sequence is TGTGCCAGCAGTTACACACAGGGGGCGCGTGGCTACACCTTC.